Reported below is one T cell receptor (beta chain). The CDR3 is 14 amino acids. The V end lost 3 bases, the J end lost 7 bases, and 12 bases lay between the germline ends. Per the germline V gene, CDR1 is MGHRA and CDR2 is YSYEKL. This table comes from immunoSEQ multiplex PCR, and its TCRdb copy is limited to in-frame clones, with some not included. The repertoire has roughly 660,000 clones, around 89% of them found once; the top ten carry approximately 0.01%. The sample originates from a study of shared T cell receptors in the human thymus. The sample also formed part of further work on human thymus T cells.

Sample: thymocytes. This receptor was taken from a boy under two years old with a congenital heart defect. The chain couples TRBV4-1 to TRBJ1-4; D is possibly TRBD1 (6 bases). The CDR3 is CASSQGGGGEKLFF. The CDR3 DNA is TGCGCCAGCAGCCAGGGCGGGGGCGGTGAAAAACTGTTTTTT.